Below, 3 T cell receptor beta chains from the same sample are listed, as sequenced in a study of OX40 agonist ivuxolimab in advanced cancers. Profiling relied on immunoSEQ multiplex PCR, and the TCRdb table lists in-frame clones only, not all of them. Of 70,000 to 95,000 clones listed, just over 85% are singletons. Sequenced material: CD4+ or CD8+ T cells sorted from blood, taken in a trial of the OX40 agonist ivuxolimab. These receptor sequences come from an adult with an advanced solid tumor such as melanoma, head and neck, liver or kidney cancer.

The chain is built from TRBV6-6 and TRBJ2-7; no firm D call. V was clipped by 7 bases and J by 4 bases, with 5 bases between them. The CDR3 extends over 10 amino acids. Germline V gene sequence: CDR1 MNHNY, CDR2 SVGAGI (reference sequence). CDR3 sequence reads: CASTRYEQYF. The CDR3, as DNA: TGTGCCAGCACGAGGTACGAGCAGTACTTC.

This chain links TRBV7-2 with TRBJ1-2; possible D gene TRBD1, 6 bases. The CDR3 is made up of 15 amino acids. Germline V gene lookup returns CDR1 SGHTA and CDR2 FQGNSA. V was clipped by 6 bases and J by 4 bases, with 18 bases between them. The chain's CDR3 is CASRPANDRTYGYTF. For the CDR3, the DNA is TGTGCCAGCAGACCAGCGAACGACAGGACCTATGGCTACACCTTC. The complete variable domain, with remaining parts taken from reference TRBV7-2 and TRBJ1-2, reads GAGVSQSPSNKVTEKGKDVELRCDPISGHTALYWYRQSLGQGLEFLIYFQGNSAPDKSGLPSDRFSAERTGGSVSTLTIQRTQQEDSAVYLCASRPANDRTYGYTFGSGTRLTVV.

J is TRBJ1-1 and V is TRBV7-2; the D gene is possibly TRBD1 (5 bases). CDR3 length: 12 amino acids. V dropped 4 bases and J dropped 11 bases, with 14 bases sitting between them. Germline V lookup: CDR1 SGHTA, CDR2 FQGNSA. The CDR3 protein is CASSSTAGGAFF. CDR3 bases: TGTGCCAGCAGCTCCACCGCGGGGGGGGCTTTCTTT.